The clone carrying this TCR beta chain was found once. What it binds is not known. Data came from immunoSEQ multiplex PCR; TCRdb stores just in-frame clones and leaves some out. The sample contains 300,000 to 400,000 clones, about 90% of which appear only once. The record originates from a study of Ad26.COV2.S vaccination and SARS-CoV-2 variants. The V gene's germline CDR1 is KGHSH and CDR2 LQKENI. This CDR3 spans 14 amino acids. Trimming shortened V by 4 bases and J by 7 bases, and 13 bases separated the two germline ends. Overall study results and limits: Spike-specific TCR breadth in vaccine recipients exceeded that seen in placebo recipients.

Sequenced material: peripheral blood, taken after recovery from COVID-19. The sequence was obtained from a human donor who had recovered from COVID-19. The chain carries TRBV18 and TRBJ1-4; D is undetermined. The CDR3 DNA sequence: TGTGCCAGCTCACTAGATAACCAGGTTGAAAAACTGTTTTTT. This codes for CASSLDNQVEKLFF.